The rows below give T cell receptor beta chains drawn from one sample of a study of shared clonotypes between healthy human individuals. TCRdb's copy holds only in-frame clones and misses some; the assay was immunoSEQ multiplex PCR. The sample has roughly 2,500,000 clones, over 85% seen once. The sample consisted of naive CD4+ T cells from PBMCs. The receptors stem from a man aged 18-30 years in good health. Some clones in this sample may be carry-over from other donors' samples. The CDR3 runs from the conserved cysteine through the conserved F or W. The D gene is left open where the match is weak. Size tells how often a clone was seen (once, few, many) or the class of an expanded clone, and some rows leave it out.

V gene	clone size	D gene	J gene	CDR3 protein	CDR3 DNA
TRBV7-3	.	.	TRBJ2-7	CASSLTGGGSVEQYF	TGTGCCAGCAGCTTAACGGGAGGGGGTTCGGTCGAGCAGTACTTC
TRBV30	.	TRBD2	TRBJ2-1	CAWSVLGLAVYNEQFF	TGTGCCTGGAGTGTACTAGGACTAGCGGTCTACAATGAGCAGTTCTTC
TRBV28	once	.	TRBJ1-3	CASSLRFRGGNTIYF	TGTGCCAGCAGTCTCCGTTTCAGGGGTGGAAACACCATATATTTT
TRBV20-1	.	.	TRBJ2-3	CSVSVADTQYF	TGCAGTGTTTCAGTTGCAGATACGCAGTATTTT
TRBV19	.	.	TRBJ2-5	CASSNRPEETQYF	TGTGCCAGTAGTAACCGGCCCGAAGAGACCCAGTACTTC
TRBV19	once	.	TRBJ2-1	CASSIVAANEQFF	TGTGCCAGTAGTATTGTGGCAGCCAATGAGCAGTTCTTC
TRBV19	once	TRBD1	TRBJ2-2	CASSSTGGWDTGELFF	TGTGCCAGTAGTTCGACAGGGGGCTGGGACACCGGGGAGCTGTTTTTT
TRBV11-2	.	.	TRBJ2-5	CASSRTSTSPGETQYF	TGTGCCAGCAGCCGGACTTCAACATCCCCCGGGGAGACCCAGTACTTC
TRBV6-1	.	TRBD2	TRBJ2-4	CASREDKNIQYF	TGTGCCTCCCGGGAGGACAAAAACATTCAGTACTTC
TRBV4-1	.	.	TRBJ1-5	CASSTSGVSNQPQHF	TGCGCCAGCAGCACCTCAGGGGTGAGCAATCAGCCCCAGCATTTT